This TCR beta chain was retrieved from a study of identical twins. The CDR3 loop spans 15 amino acids. Germline V gene sequence: CDR1 DFQATT, CDR2 SNEGSKA (reference sequence). On this clonotype: Compared with germline, one end of the junction differs, possibly owing to a read error.

TCRdb reanalysed the 5' RACE reads using MiXCR and keeps one entry per CDR3 protein. The sample gives about 530,000 distinct CDR3 sequences, 12% to 15% of which show up once; about 0.47% is in the top ten. This same sample was also taken into another study, of yellow fever vaccine responses in identical twins.

Sequenced material: CD4+ T cells sorted from blood. This chain links TRBV20-1 with TRBJ2-1, with 7 bases lining up with TRBD1. The sequence was obtained from a woman aged 18-35 years in good health. CDR3 in DNA: TGCAGTTCTAGGGCCGGGACAGATTCTTACAATGAGCAGTTCTTC. The encoded protein is CSSRAGTDSYNEQFF.